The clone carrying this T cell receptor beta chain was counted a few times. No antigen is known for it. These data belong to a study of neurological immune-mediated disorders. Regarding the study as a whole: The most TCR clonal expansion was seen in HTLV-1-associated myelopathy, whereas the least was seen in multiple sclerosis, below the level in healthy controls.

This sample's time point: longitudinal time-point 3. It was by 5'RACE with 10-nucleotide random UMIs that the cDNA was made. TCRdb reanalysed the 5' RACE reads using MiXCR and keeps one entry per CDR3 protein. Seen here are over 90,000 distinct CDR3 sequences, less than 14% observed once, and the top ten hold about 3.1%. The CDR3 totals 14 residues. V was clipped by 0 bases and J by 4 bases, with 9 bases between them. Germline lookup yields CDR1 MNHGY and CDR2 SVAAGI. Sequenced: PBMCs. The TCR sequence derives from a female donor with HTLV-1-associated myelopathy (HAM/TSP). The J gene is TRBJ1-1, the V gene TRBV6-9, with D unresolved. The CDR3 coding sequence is TGTGCCAGCAGTTATTCTGGGGTCGTCACTGAAGCTTTCTTT. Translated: CASSYSGVVTEAFF.